This TCR beta chain was retrieved from a study of OX40 agonist ivuxolimab in advanced cancers. The overall study: Given to patients was ivuxolimab, an agonistic anti-OX40 (CD134) antibody.

This clone was counted once. The antigen is undetermined. CDR1 and CDR2 (germline): SGHTA, FQGTGA. Deletions cut 1 base from V and 3 bases from J, with 23 bases between. This CDR3 is 19 amino acids long. The repertoire was sequenced with immunoSEQ multiplex PCR; TCRdb's copy has only in-frame clones and lacks some. This sample has tens of thousands of clones; about four fifths occur once, and the top ten carry around 2.9%. Broader study findings: Normalized T-cell clonal expansion was also low in some nonresponders. Blood T cells, both CD4+ and CD8+, expanded clonally by week 6 at 0.1 to 3.0 mg/kg.

This chain links TRBV7-3 with TRBJ2-3; TRBD1 is a possible D gene (6 bases). The source material was CD4+ or CD8+ T cells sorted from blood, sampled in a trial of the OX40 agonist ivuxolimab. This TCR derives from an adult with an advanced solid tumor such as melanoma, head and neck, liver or kidney cancer. The CDR3 sequence: CASSLNPAGTGLDTDTQYF. Here the CDR3 DNA reads TGTGCCAGCAGCTTAAATCCCGCCGGTACAGGGCTAGATACAGATACGCAGTATTTT.